This T cell receptor (beta chain) was identified during a study of T cell changes during pregnancy in multiple sclerosis (dated by TCRdb to the late 2010s). Study-level background: In women with multiple sclerosis, the researchers looked at how the T cell repertoire shifted as pregnancy progressed.

The method was the immunoSEQ multiplex PCR assay. TCRdb holds this immuneACCESS table with in-frame rearrangements only. Some clones are missing; in checked studies, unresolved V genes explain under half, and the rest has no known cause. This sample gives tens of thousands of clones in total; roughly 90% of them show up just once. The leading ten clones occupy 1.4% of the sample. On this clone: The specificity of this receptor is unknown. No quality values exist for individual bases; no much larger clone is one base distant.

The source is a female donor with multiple sclerosis, enrolled in a pregnancy study. The specimen comprised peripheral blood, sampled in the third trimester of pregnancy.

The CDR3 amino acid sequence is: CASSLSALAGTSTGELFF. The nucleotides read TGTGCCAGCAGTTTATCAGCACTAGCGGGGACAAGCACCGGGGAGCTGTTTTTT. The sequence links TRBV27 to TRBJ2-2; TRBD2 agrees with 10 junctional bases. After removal of 0 bases from V and 4 bases from J, the junction retains 8 bases not matched to a gene. Inclusive of the bounding cysteine and phenylalanine, the CDR3 is 18 residues long. Of all the DNA, just the CDR3 is kept, 54 bases in frame from base 1. The germline V gene (reference sequence) supplies CDR1 MNHEY and CDR2 SMNVEV.